These 16 T cell receptor beta chains share one sample of origin, sequenced in a study of T cells in Graves' hyperthyroidism and ophthalmopathy. Researchers amplified the TCR beta CDR3 regions from RNA transcripts. Researchers ran a first-round RT-PCR on the TCR CDR3 using the HTBI primer set. Each CDR3 protein is one row after TCRdb ran MiXCR on the multiplex PCR reads. The table shows fewer than 55,000 distinct CDR3 sequences, with about 54% occurring only once. The sample taken for sequencing was peripheral blood or thyroid tissue (not recorded which). These receptors all stem from a man aged 18-30 years with Graves' hyperthyroidism.

By frequency in the sample, this clonotype is medium-sized (0.01 to 0.1%). In DNA, the CDR3 is TGTGCCATCAGTGAAGCGGACAGGGGATGGGAGCAGTACTTC. Translated: CAISEADRGWEQYF. V gene TRBV10-3 combines with J gene TRBJ2-7; 9 bases line up with TRBD1. This CDR3 is built from 14 residues. Trimming cost V 3 bases and J 7 bases; bases outside gene matches: 7. Germline V lookup: CDR1 ENHRY, CDR2 SYGVKD.

The chain recombines TRBV29-1 with TRBJ2-5; 10 positions agree with TRBD2. J gave up 9 bases and V 6 bases, and 16 bases lay outside the gene matches. Germline V gene lookup returns CDR1 SQVTM and CDR2 ANQGSEA. CDR3 length equals 15 residues. The CDR3 nucleotides are TGCAGCGTACCAAAGCGGGGGGGGCACAAGGCGGCCCAGTACTTC. This gives the protein CSVPKRGGHKAAQYF. The full variable domain, with the rest looked up from reference TRBV29-1 and TRBJ2-5, is SAVISQKPSRDICQRGTSLTIQCQVDSQVTMMFWYRQQPGQSLTLIATANQGSEATYESGFVIDKFPISRPNLTFSTLTVSNMSPEDSSIYLCSVPKRGGHKAAQYFGPGTRLLVL.

The genes are TRBV10-3 and TRBJ2-7; 10 bases are shared with TRBD2. The CDR3 is made up of 16 amino acids. V lost 2 bases and J lost 4; bases outside the gene matches: 8. Germline CDR1 is ENHRY and CDR2 is SYGVKD. CDR3 region: CAISEHEAGGSYEQYF. In DNA, the CDR3 is TGTGCCATCAGTGAGCACGAAGCGGGAGGGAGTTACGAGCAGTACTTC.

This clonotype has ten or more counts. J is TRBJ1-1 and V is TRBV6-2 or TRBV6-3, with D unclear. Germline-derived CDR1 and CDR2 are MNHEY and SVGEGT. Trimming took off 6 bases at V and 1 base at J, with 9 bases between the two ends. The CDR3 is 13 amino acids. Here the CDR3 DNA reads TGTGCCAGCAGGATGGCGGGGAACACTGAAGCTTTCTTT. Protein: CASRMAGNTEAFF.

The chain recombines TRBV2 with TRBJ1-5; D is uncertain. Germline CDR1 reads SNHLY; CDR2 reads FYNNEI. V shed 6 bases and J shed 6 bases, with 9 bases lying between them. The CDR3 totals 12 residues. The CDR3 region is CASRPRGQPQHF. The CDR3 DNA reads TGTGCCAGCAGGCCTAGAGGTCAGCCCCAGCATTTT.

This sequence joins TRBV20-1 and TRBJ1-5, with TRBD1 identical over 8 bases. Germline V gene lookup returns CDR1 DFQATT and CDR2 SNEGSKA (reference sequence). V trimming: 5 bases; J trimming: 4 bases; junction bases outside the gene matches: 10. The CDR3 totals 15 residues. The DNA of the CDR3 is TGCAGTGCTCCATCTGGGACAGGATGGAATCAGCCCCAGCATTTT. This translates into CSAPSGTGWNQPQHF.

This clonotype was detected ten times or more. This chain joins TRBV7-2 and TRBJ2-5; the match to TRBD1 covers 9 bases. Per germline, CDR1 SGHTA and CDR2 FQGNSA. The V gene end was trimmed by 0 bases and the J gene end by 1 base; junction bases not matched to a gene: 3. CDR3 length equals 16 residues. In DNA form, the CDR3 reads TGTGCCAGCAGCTTAGCTTGGGACAGGGCCCAAGAGACCCAGTACTTC. Amino acids: CASSLAWDRAQETQYF.

In this sample, this clonotype turned up many times. The rearrangement joins TRBV24-1 to TRBJ2-2, with D possibly being TRBD2 (6 bases). The CDR3 is 16 residues long. Trimming took off 4 bases at V and 2 bases at J, with 13 bases between the two ends. CDR1 is KGHDR, CDR2 SFDVKD, per germline. DNA for the CDR3: TGTGCCACCAGTGACCCCGGGAGCCGAAACACCGGGGAGCTGTTTTTT. Translated, it gives CATSDPGSRNTGELFF.

There are many counts of this clonotype. The CDR3 spells CALGRATEAFF. The CDR3 DNA reads TGTGCCCTGGGCAGGGCCACTGAAGCTTTCTTT. The chain carries TRBV6-6 and TRBJ1-1; D is possibly TRBD1 (5 bases). Germline V CDR1 and CDR2: MNHNY, SVGAGI (reference sequence). V gave up 11 bases and J gave up 4 bases, with 11 bases separating them. The CDR3 is made up of 11 amino acids.

V is TRBV19 and J is TRBJ2-7; TRBD1 is a possible D gene (6 bases). CDR3 size: 15 residues. Trimming took 5 bases from V and 4 from J, leaving 18 bases between them. In germline, CDR1 is LNHDA, CDR2 SQIVND (reference sequence). CDR3 nucleotide sequence: TGTGCCAGTAGTCCCCTCGGACAGACTCGTTACGAGCAGTACTTC. Translating gives CASSPLGQTRYEQYF.

This clonotype was seen ten or more times. J is TRBJ1-6 and V is TRBV4-3, with TRBD1 as a possible D gene (6 bases). Trimming cost V 0 bases and J 6 bases, with 12 bases left between them. The CDR3 runs to 16 residues. Germline CDR1 reads LGHNA; CDR2 reads YSLEER. The CDR3, as DNA: TGCGCCAGCAGCCAAGATCCGCTACAGGGTAATTCACCCCTCCACTTT. The encoded protein is CASSQDPLQGNSPLHF.

This clonotype is categorized as medium-sized. V is TRBV20-1 and J is TRBJ2-7; perhaps TRBD1 as D (7 bases). V shed 6 bases and J shed 2 bases, with 17 bases lying between them. This CDR3 has 14 residues. Germline CDR1 and CDR2: DFQATT and SNEGSKA (reference sequence). CDR3 in DNA: TGCAGTGCGATACAGGGGACTTTACCCTACGAGCAGTACTTC. Translated, it gives CSAIQGTLPYEQYF.

V usage is TRBV24-1 and J usage is TRBJ2-5, with 9 bases identical to TRBD1. Germline V gene data show CDR1 as KGHDR and CDR2 as SFDVKD. There are 14 residues in the CDR3. The V segment lost 3 bases and the J segment 2 bases; nucleotides outside the gene matches: 0. This chain's CDR3 is CATSDGQGQETQYF. The CDR3 DNA sequence: TGTGCCACCAGTGATGGACAGGGGCAAGAGACCCAGTACTTC.

The chain recombines TRBV20-1 with TRBJ2-7, with TRBD2 as a possible D gene (5 bases). Looked up from germline, CDR1 is DFQATT and CDR2 is SNEGSKA (reference sequence). The germline V and J ends were trimmed by 6 bases and 3 bases, with 27 bases remaining between them. This CDR3 contains 17 residues. In nucleotides, the CDR3 is TGCAGTGCCACACGCAGTGGACTCATAAATAGAAGCTACGAGCAGTACTTC. This gives the protein CSATRSGLINRSYEQYF.

This clonotype was seen at least ten times. This chain uses TRBV6-1 with TRBJ1-5; TRBD1 matches at 9 bases. The CDR3 runs 18 residues. Germline V lookup: CDR1 MNHNS, CDR2 SASEGT. The V segment lost 6 bases and the J segment 6 bases; nucleotides outside the gene matches: 18. The CDR3 sequence: CASREAGTGNGWAQPQHF. Here the CDR3 DNA reads TGTGCCAGCAGGGAGGCCGGGACAGGGAACGGTTGGGCTCAGCCCCAGCATTTT.

The genes are TRBV6-5 and TRBJ2-7; 9 bases are a match to TRBD1. In germline, CDR1 is MNHEY, CDR2 SVGAGI. The CDR3 consists of 17 residues. The junction had 16 bases not matched to a gene; V was cut back by 4 bases and J by 6 bases. In nucleotides, the CDR3 is TGTGCCAGCAGTTCCCCCGACTTGCGGGACAGGGAAGGCGAGCAGTACTTC. Translating it yields CASSSPDLRDREGEQYF.